This T cell receptor beta chain was recorded in a study of cytomegalovirus exposure and HLA in healthy donors. Germline CDR1 and CDR2: SGHRS and YFSETQ. This CDR3 has 15 amino acids. Losses at the gene ends were 4 bases for V and 5 bases for J; bases not matched to a gene: 8. Donors came from a validation cohort of over a hundred subjects, distinct from the first 666-subject cohort. Sequencing used immunoSEQ multiplex PCR; TCRdb keeps in-frame clones, though not all of them. The table records approximately 64,000 clones, around 89% of them present only once. This TCR was sampled from a woman between 18 and 29 years old in good health and CMV-seronegative. The gene calls are TRBV5-1 and TRBJ2-5; 10 nucleotides line up with TRBD1. Sequencing was carried out using PBMCs. This chain's CDR3 is CASSTGTGASETQYF. DNA of the CDR3: TGCGCCAGCAGCACCGGGACAGGGGCTTCGGAGACCCAGTACTTC.